The 7 T cell receptor beta chains below come from one sample, sequenced in a study of blood T cells in healthy people across ages. Then a second PCR, running roughly 7 to 11 cycles, was carried out with a sample-barcoded 5' primer and a J-beta primer mix. TCRdb used MiXCR to reprocess the 5' RACE reads, holding one entry per CDR3 protein. Of fewer than 1.5 million distinct CDR3 sequences listed, approximately 40% are singletons. Sequenced input: blood. The receptors were gathered from a young woman in good health.

This clonotype was detected only a few times. The gene calls are TRBV9 and TRBJ1-2, with D uncertain. CDR3 length: 15 residues. Germline V gene lookup returns CDR1 SGDLS and CDR2 YYNGEE. V dropped 4 bases and J dropped 3 bases, with 16 bases sitting between them. CDR3 nucleotide sequence: TGTGCCAGCAGCTTACGCCCGGAGCAGGACTATGGCTACACCTTC. This encodes CASSLRPEQDYGYTF.

The chain joins TRBV20-1 to TRBJ2-4; D not certain. Trimming took off 0 bases at V and 0 bases at J, with 12 bases between the two ends. There are 16 residues in the CDR3. In germline, CDR1 is DFQATT, CDR2 SNEGSKA (reference sequence). CDR3 in DNA: TGCAGTGCTAGAGAAAGTTGGGTTACAGCCAAAAACATTCAGTACTTC. Protein: CSARESWVTAKNIQYF.

V usage is TRBV7-9 and J usage is TRBJ2-7; 8 bases map to TRBD1. This CDR3 region has 16 residues. Germline CDR1 and CDR2: SEHNR and FQNEAQ (reference sequence). V lost 4 bases, J lost 0 bases, and 8 bases stayed unmatched. CDR3 nucleotides: TGTGCCAGCAGCTCCCCGACAGGGGCCAGCTCCTACGAGCAGTACTTC. It is translated as CASSSPTGASSYEQYF.

This clonotype was picked up a small number of times. CDR3 sequence: CASSLGGGPEAFF. DNA for the CDR3: TGTGCCAGCAGCTTAGGGGGCGGGCCTGAAGCTTTCTTT. The chain uses TRBV13 and TRBJ1-1; D not resolved. The CDR3 totals 13 residues. CDR1 PRHDT and CDR2 FYEKMQ come from the germline V gene (reference sequence). The V gene lost 0 bases and the J gene lost 6 bases, with 8 bases spanning the gap.

This chain uses TRBV5-1 with TRBJ2-1; 9 nucleotides agree with TRBD2. CDR3 length equals 15 residues. The trim removed 3 bases at V and 6 bases at J, leaving 7 bases unmatched. Germline-derived CDR1 and CDR2 are SGHRS and YFSETQ. The CDR3 sequence is CASSYTGTSSNEQFF. CDR3 sequence (DNA): TGCGCCAGCAGCTACACCGGGACTAGCAGCAATGAGCAGTTCTTC.

J is TRBJ1-5 and V is TRBV10-3, with D uncertain. CDR3 length: 12 amino acids. Between the trimmed V and J ends, which lost 2 bases and 6 bases, there was a span of 5 bases. Germline V gives CDR1 ENHRY, CDR2 SYGVKD. The CDR3 sequence: CAISEPTQPQHF. CDR3 DNA: TGTGCCATCAGTGAGCCCACTCAGCCCCAGCATTTT.

The CDR3, as DNA: TGTGCCACCAGTGATTCCACGGAGGTGAGCGGGAGAGAGACCCAGTACTTC. Translation: CATSDSTEVSGRETQYF. The chain combines TRBV24-1 with TRBJ2-5, with 8 bases that match TRBD2. The junction had 11 bases not matched to a gene; V was cut back by 2 bases and J by 4 bases. Germline-derived CDR1 and CDR2 are KGHDR and SFDVKD. The CDR3 is 17 residues long.